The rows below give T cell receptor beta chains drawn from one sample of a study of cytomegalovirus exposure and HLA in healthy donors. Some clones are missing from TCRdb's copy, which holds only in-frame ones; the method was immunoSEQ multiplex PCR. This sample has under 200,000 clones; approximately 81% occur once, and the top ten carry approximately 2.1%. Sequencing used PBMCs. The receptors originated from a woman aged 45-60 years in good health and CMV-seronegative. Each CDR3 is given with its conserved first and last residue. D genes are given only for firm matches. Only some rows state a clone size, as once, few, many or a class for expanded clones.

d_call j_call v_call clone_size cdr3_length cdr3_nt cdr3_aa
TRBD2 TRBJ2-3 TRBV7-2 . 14 TGTGCCAGCAGCAGGACTAGCGGGGGGGGTACGCAGTATTTT CASSRTSGGGTQYF
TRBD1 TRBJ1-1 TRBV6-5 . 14 TGTGCCAGCAGCCGGGGGACAGGGGGGGGGAGGGCTTTCTTT CASSRGTGGGRAFF
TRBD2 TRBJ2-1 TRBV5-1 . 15 TGCGCCAGCAGCTTGGCTAGCGGGAGTCTCAATGAGCAGTTCTTC CASSLASGSLNEQFF
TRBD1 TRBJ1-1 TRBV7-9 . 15 TGTTCCAGCAGCCTAGGGACAGTGATGAACACTGAAGCTTTCTTT CSSSLGTVMNTEAFF
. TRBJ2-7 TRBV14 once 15 TGTGCCAGCAGCCAAGAACAGGGTGCCTCTCGCGAGCAGTACTTC CASSQEQGASREQYF
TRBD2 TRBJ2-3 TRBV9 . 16 TGTGCCAGCAGCCCCCAAAGCGGGAGGGCCGCAGATACGCAGTATTTT CASSPQSGRAADTQYF
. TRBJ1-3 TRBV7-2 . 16 TGTGCCAGCAGCTTAGCGGTCCCCAGCTCTGGAAACACCATATATTTT CASSLAVPSSGNTIYF
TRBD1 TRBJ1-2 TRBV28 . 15 TGTGCCAGCAGATTACCACAGGGGGGCAACTATGGCTACACCTTC CASRLPQGGNYGYTF
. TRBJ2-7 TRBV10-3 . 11 TGTGCCATCAGTGATATGCGCGGGCAGTACTTC CAISDMRGQYF
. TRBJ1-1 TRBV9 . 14 TGTGCCAGCAGCCCCCCAAACATGAACACTGAAGCTTTCTTT CASSPPNMNTEAFF
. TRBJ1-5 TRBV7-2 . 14 TGTGCCAGCGGATTGCGGGAGTCCGGGGGGACCCAGCATTTT CASGLRESGGTQHF
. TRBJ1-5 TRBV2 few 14 TGTGCCAGCAGTGACATCTATAGCAATCAGCCCCAGCATTTT CASSDIYSNQPQHF
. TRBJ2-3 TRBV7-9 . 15 TGTGCCGAGGGCGGATCCCTGCCGGACACAGATACGCAGTATTTT CAEGGSLPDTDTQYF
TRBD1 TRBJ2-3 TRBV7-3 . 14 TGTGCCAGCAGCACAGGGGACCCGACAGATACGCAGTATTTT CASSTGDPTDTQYF
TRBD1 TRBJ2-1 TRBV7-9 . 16 TGTTCCAGCAGCCGAGGACAGGCAAGCTCCTACAATGAGCAGTTCTTC CSSSRGQASSYNEQFF
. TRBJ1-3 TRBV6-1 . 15 TGTGCCAGCAGGACGATACAGGGTCTCGGAAACACCATATATTTT CASRTIQGLGNTIYF
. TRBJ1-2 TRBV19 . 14 TGTGCCAGCCGAGCGGGGGGGCTGAACTATGGCTACACCTTC CASRAGGLNYGYTF
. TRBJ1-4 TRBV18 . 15 TGTGCCAGCTCACCACCGGCAGGGACTAATGAAAAACTGTTTTTT CASSPPAGTNEKLFF
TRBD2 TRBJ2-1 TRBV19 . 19 TGTGCCAGTAGTCCGGCCGGATGGGGAGCGGGAGGATCCTACAATGAGCAGTTCTTC CASSPAGWGAGGSYNEQFF
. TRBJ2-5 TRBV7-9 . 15 TGTGCCAGCAGCGGGGGGGCTACCCGCCGGGAGACCCAGTACTTC CASSGGATRRETQYF
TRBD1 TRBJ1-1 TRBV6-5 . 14 TGTGCCAGCACCGGAGGGACAGCGAACACTGAAGCTTTCTTT CASTGGTANTEAFF
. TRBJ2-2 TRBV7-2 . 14 TGTGCCAGCAGCTATACACAGAACACCGGGGAGCTGTTTTTT CASSYTQNTGELFF
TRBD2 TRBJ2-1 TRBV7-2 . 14 TGTGCCAGCGGAGGACTAGCGGGAGGGATTGAGCAGTTCTTC CASGGLAGGIEQFF
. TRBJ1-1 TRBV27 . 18 TGTGCCAGCAGTTTATCGATATCCGGGACGATGGGGAGGACTGAAGCTTTCTTT CASSLSISGTMGRTEAFF
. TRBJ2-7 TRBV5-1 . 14 TGCGCCAGCAGCTTGGACGCACTGGCCTACGAGCAGTACTTC CASSLDALAYEQYF
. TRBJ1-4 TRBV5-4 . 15 TGTGCCAGCAGCTTGCCGGACAGCCCTAATGAAAAACTGTTTTTT CASSLPDSPNEKLFF
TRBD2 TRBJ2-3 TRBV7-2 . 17 TGTGCCAGCAGCTTCTTGACTAGCGGCGATTATCGGAATACGCAGTATTTT CASSFLTSGDYRNTQYF
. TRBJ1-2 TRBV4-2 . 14 TGTGCCAGCAGCCAAGAGGGTCGGGGAAATGGCTACACCTTC CASSQEGRGNGYTF
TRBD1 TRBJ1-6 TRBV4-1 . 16 TGCGCCAGCAGCCAAGGGGACAGGGCTGGCAATTCACCCCTCCACTTT CASSQGDRAGNSPLHF